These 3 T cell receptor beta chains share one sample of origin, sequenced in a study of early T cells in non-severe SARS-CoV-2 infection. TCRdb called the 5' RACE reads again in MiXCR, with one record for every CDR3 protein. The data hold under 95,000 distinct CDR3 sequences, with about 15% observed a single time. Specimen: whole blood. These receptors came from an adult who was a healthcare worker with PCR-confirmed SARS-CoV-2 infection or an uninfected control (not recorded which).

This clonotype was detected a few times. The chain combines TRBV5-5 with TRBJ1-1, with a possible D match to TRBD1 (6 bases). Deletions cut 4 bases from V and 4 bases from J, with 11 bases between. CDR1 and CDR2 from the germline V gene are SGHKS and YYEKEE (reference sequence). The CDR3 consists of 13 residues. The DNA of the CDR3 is TGTGCCAGCAGCATACAGGGTTTCACTGAAGCTTTCTTT. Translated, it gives CASSIQGFTEAFF.

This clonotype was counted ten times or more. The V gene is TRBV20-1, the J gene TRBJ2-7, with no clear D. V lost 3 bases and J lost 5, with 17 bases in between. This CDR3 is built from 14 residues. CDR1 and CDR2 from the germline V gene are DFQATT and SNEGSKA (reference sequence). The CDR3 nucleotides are TGCAGTGCTAGGATCTTAAAAGTGGGTAACGAGCAGTACTTC. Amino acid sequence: CSARILKVGNEQYF.

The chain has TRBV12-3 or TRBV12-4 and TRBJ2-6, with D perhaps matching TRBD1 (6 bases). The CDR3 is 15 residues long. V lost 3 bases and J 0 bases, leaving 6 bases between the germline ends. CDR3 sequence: CASSLGHSGANVLTF. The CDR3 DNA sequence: TGTGCCAGCAGTTTGGGACACTCTGGGGCCAACGTCCTGACTTTC.